Following are 13 T cell receptor beta chains from one sample sequenced in a study of breast tumors, draining lymph nodes, adjacent tissues. MiXCR was run by TCRdb on the multiplex PCR reads, yielding one entry per CDR3 protein. The sample holds some 170,000 distinct CDR3 sequences, about 33% seen once. The lymph nodes were axillary draining lymph nodes from breast cancer patients. Sequences were obtained from axillary lymph node tissue. These receptors were taken from a female donor with breast cancer. Some clones in this sample may be carry-over from other donors' samples.

This clonotype was counted many times. The rearrangement joins TRBV28 to TRBJ2-7; D may be TRBD1 (6 bases). The CDR3 runs 15 residues. The V and J ends lost 3 bases and 2 bases respectively, with 14 bases between them. The germline gives CDR1 MDHEN, CDR2 SYDVKM. The CDR3 here is CASSFRQPGAYEQYF. Written as DNA, the CDR3 is TGTGCCAGCAGTTTCAGACAGCCAGGGGCCTACGAGCAGTACTTC.

This clonotype was recorded many times. J is TRBJ1-2 and V is TRBV29-1; weak D call: TRBD1 (6 bases). In germline, CDR1 is SQVTM, CDR2 ANQGSEA. CDR3 length: 13 amino acids. V was pared by 3 bases and J by 5 bases, with 13 bases between. The CDR3 loop is CSVDPQGKYGYTF. The CDR3 DNA sequence: TGCAGCGTTGATCCTCAGGGGAAATATGGCTACACCTTC. Full variable domain (remainder filled in from reference TRBV29-1 and TRBJ1-2): SAVISQKPSRDICQRGTSLTIQCQVDSQVTMMFWYRQQPGQSLTLIATANQGSEATYESGFVIDKFPISRPNLTFSTLTVSNMSPEDSSIYLCSVDPQGKYGYTFGSGTRLTVV.

A remark on this clonotype: Since no conserved phenylalanine or tryptophan closes the CDR3, a read error is the likely cause. The limits of the CDR3 on the DNA are not certain, so only TCRdb's listed CDR3 is given. The CDR3 here is CASNEDRIS. The rearrangement links TRBV19 to TRBJ1-6; the tabulated D call, TRBD1, remains unverified against the DNA. The CDR3 spans 9 residues, counting both ends. Germline V CDR1 and CDR2: LNHDA, SQIVND (reference sequence).

This clonotype was detected many times. The chain is built from TRBV5-1 and TRBJ2-1; 12 bases are a match to TRBD1. V trimming: 4 bases; J trimming: 2 bases; junction bases outside the gene matches: 10. CDR1 and CDR2 (germline): SGHRS, YFSETQ. The CDR3 is 18 residues long. The CDR3 here is CASSPGTGGERAYNEQFF. In DNA form, the CDR3 reads TGCGCCAGCAGCCCGGGGACAGGGGGCGAAAGGGCCTACAATGAGCAGTTCTTC. Full variable domain (remainder filled in from reference TRBV5-1 and TRBJ2-1): KAGVTQTPRYLIKTRGQQVTLSCSPISGHRSVSWYQQTPGQGLQFLFEYFSETQRNKGNFPGRFSGRQFSNSRSEMNVSTLELGDSALYLCASSPGTGGERAYNEQFFGPGTRLTVL.

About this clonotype itself: A read error may explain this, as a much larger clone is one base away. V gene TRBV6-1 combines with J gene TRBJ2-3, with 13 bases identical to TRBD2. The length of the CDR3 is 15 residues. Germline V CDR1 and CDR2: MNHNS, SASEGT. V lost 10 bases and J lost 5; bases outside the gene matches: 9. The CDR3 coding sequence is TGTGCCAACTCCCGGGGACTAGCGGGAAGAGATACGCAGTATTTT. Translating gives CANSRGLAGRDTQYF.

This clonotype was recorded at least ten times. The chain is built from TRBV20-1 and TRBJ2-1, with 8 bases aligning to TRBD1. The CDR3 is 16 amino acids. With V trimmed by 0 bases and J by 10 bases, 14 bases remained unmatched. Germline lookup yields CDR1 DFQATT and CDR2 SNEGSKA (reference sequence). Here the CDR3 DNA reads TGCAGTGCTAGAGATCTCGGCGGACAGGGTGAGGGCGAGCAGTTCTTC. This codes for CSARDLGGQGEGEQFF.

On this clonotype: A clone one base away is much larger, so this may be a read error. V and J are TRBV5-6 and TRBJ2-7, with 7 bases matching TRBD1. Germline CDR1 reads SGHDT; CDR2 reads YYEEEE. The CDR3 has 14 residues. This CDR3 reads CASSPGQLQTEQHF. CDR3 nucleotide sequence: TGTGCCAGCAGTCCGGGACAGTTACAAACCGAGCAGCACTTC.

The chain joins TRBV12-3 or TRBV12-4 to TRBJ2-4; the D call may be TRBD1 or TRBD2 (7 bases each). V was clipped by 6 bases and J by 7 bases, with 22 bases between them. The CDR3 covers 16 residues. The CDR3 DNA sequence: TGTGCCAGCAGCGACTCGACAGGGACGCGGGGGAACATTCAGTACTTC. Residues: CASSDSTGTRGNIQYF.

This clonotype was detected many times. The V and J genes are TRBV24-1 and TRBJ1-2; 7 bases match TRBD1. This CDR3 has 16 amino acids. Germline values: CDR1 KGHDR, CDR2 SFDVKD. With 3 bases clipped from V and 2 bases from J, the junction kept 8 bases outside the gene matches. CDR3 nucleotide sequence: TGTGCCACCAGTGATAGGGTTCGGGGACAGAACTATGGCTACACCTTC. As protein: CATSDRVRGQNYGYTF.

This clonotype was observed many times. J is TRBJ1-4 and V is TRBV5-1; D is unresolved. The CDR3 length is 14 residues. V dropped 0 bases and J dropped 5 bases, with 8 bases sitting between them. Looked up from germline, CDR1 is SGHRS and CDR2 is YFSETQ. The CDR3 region is CASSLASSNEKLFF. The DNA for the CDR3 is TGCGCCAGCAGCTTGGCCAGCTCCAATGAAAAACTGTTTTTT.

The chain uses TRBV2 and TRBJ2-1, with 9 positions matching TRBD2. V gave up 11 bases and J gave up 6 bases; unmatched junction bases: 14. Germline lookup yields CDR1 SNHLY and CDR2 FYNNEI. The CDR3 covers 15 residues. The CDR3 region is CASGSGLAGRNEQFF. The CDR3, as DNA: TGTGCCTCAGGCTCGGGGCTAGCGGGACGCAATGAGCAGTTCTTC.

This clonotype showed up many times. V gene TRBV6-1 combines with J gene TRBJ2-1, with D perhaps matching TRBD1 (6 bases). V was clipped by 3 bases and J by 7 bases, with 10 bases between them. Germline V gene data show CDR1 as MNHNS and CDR2 as SASEGT. This CDR3 is 13 amino acids long. CDR3 amino acids: CASSEYRANEQFF. The CDR3 DNA sequence: TGTGCCAGCAGTGAGTACAGGGCTAATGAGCAGTTCTTC.

The table lists this clonotype with a few counts. The CDR3 region has the DNA TGCAGTCTCCAGGGGGTTGCGGGGTACGCTGAAGCTTTCTTT. Its protein is CSLQGVAGYAEAFF. The chain joins TRBV20-1 to TRBJ1-1; 7 nucleotides agree with TRBD1. Trimming took 8 bases from V and 6 from J; bases not matched to a gene: 15. Germline loops: CDR1 DFQATT, CDR2 SNEGSKA (reference sequence). The CDR3 spans 14 residues.